This T cell receptor beta chain was profiled in a study of CD8+ T cells in alopecia areata. Study context: A regimen of oral tofacitinib, 5 to 10 mg twice daily, was given to treated patients. Overall study findings and caveats: In scalp samples, resident alphabeta T cells of normal skin are also sequenced. Mice showed TCR sharing more clearly than patients did, possibly owing to HLA. Among the top 100, expanded CD8+ clones were significantly decreased by tofacitinib, as was scalp clonality.

The sequencing template was cDNA reverse transcribed from extracted RNA. Assay used: immunoSEQ multiplex PCR; TCRdb lists only in-frame clones, some missing. The sample carries 100,000 to 140,000 clones, 84% recorded once. In regard to this clone: Its target is unknown.

CDR3 length equals 14 residues. Trimming pared 5 bases from V and 4 bases from J, leaving 11 bases between. Germline V lookup: CDR1 LGHNA, CDR2 YNFKEQ. The treatment denotes: oral pan-JAK inhibitor, 5-10 mg twice daily. Source: CD8+ T cells sorted from blood, taken at week 24, from a patient treated with tofacitinib. The receptor comes from a human donor with alopecia areata. The chain couples TRBV4-2 to TRBJ2-2; possible D gene TRBD1, 6 bases. The CDR3 DNA follows: TGTGCCAGCAGCGTGGGGACAACCACCGGGGAGCTGTTTTTT. Protein: CASSVGTTTGELFF.